This TCR beta chain was found in a study of blood T cells in healthy people across ages. Study-level results: Per-million-T-cell TCR beta diversity fell roughly linearly with age. Possibly confounding the expanded clonotype changes was the fact that donor CMV status was unknown. Whereas aged donors had fewer naive CD4+ cells, long-lived donors had more of them and higher diversity.

J was trimmed by 3 bases and V by 5 bases; bases with no gene match: 4. This CDR3 comprises 16 residues. Germline CDR1 is SGHTA and CDR2 is FQGNSA. Of note for this clonotype: Its antigen is unknown.

For the second PCR, which ran for roughly 6 to 12 cycles, a sample-barcoded 5' primer and a J-beta primer mix were used. Per sample, CDR3-containing paired-end reads numbered at least 2.5 million. TCRdb ran MiXCR on the 5' RACE reads and lists one entry per CDR3 protein. In the table there are 800,000 or so distinct CDR3 sequences, around 50% of which are singletons. This TCR was recovered from an elderly man in good health. The genes are TRBV7-2 and TRBJ2-3, with 14 bases fitting TRBD2. The sequenced sample was blood. CDR3 region: CASSGRTSGRTDTQYF. In DNA, the CDR3 is TGTGCCAGCAGCGGACGGACTAGCGGGAGGACAGATACGCAGTATTTT. Full variable domain (outside the CDR3, taken from reference TRBV7-2 and TRBJ2-3): GAGVSQSPSNKVTEKGKDVELRCDPISGHTALYWYRQSLGQGLEFLIYFQGNSAPDKSGLPSDRFSAERTGGSVSTLTIQRTQQEDSAVYLCASSGRTSGRTDTQYFGPGTRLTVL.